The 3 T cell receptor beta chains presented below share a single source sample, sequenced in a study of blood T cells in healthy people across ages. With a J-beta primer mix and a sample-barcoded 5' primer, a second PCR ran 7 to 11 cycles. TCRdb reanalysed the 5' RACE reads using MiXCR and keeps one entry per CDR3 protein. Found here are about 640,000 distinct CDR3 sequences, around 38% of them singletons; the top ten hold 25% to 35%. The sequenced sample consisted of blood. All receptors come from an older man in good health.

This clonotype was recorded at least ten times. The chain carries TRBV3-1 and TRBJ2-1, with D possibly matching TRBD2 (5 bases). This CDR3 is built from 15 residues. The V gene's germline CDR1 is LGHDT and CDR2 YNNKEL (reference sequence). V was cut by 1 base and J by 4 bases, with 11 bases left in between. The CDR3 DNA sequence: TGTGCCAGCAGCCAAGGCAGGACTCTATACAATGAGCAGTTCTTC. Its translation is CASSQGRTLYNEQFF.

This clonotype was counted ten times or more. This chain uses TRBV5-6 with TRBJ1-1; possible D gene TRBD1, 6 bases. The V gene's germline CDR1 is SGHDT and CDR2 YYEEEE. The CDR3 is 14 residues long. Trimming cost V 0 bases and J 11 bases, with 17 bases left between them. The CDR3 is CASSLATGRYGAFF. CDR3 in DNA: TGTGCCAGCAGCTTGGCGACAGGACGTTACGGGGCTTTCTTT.

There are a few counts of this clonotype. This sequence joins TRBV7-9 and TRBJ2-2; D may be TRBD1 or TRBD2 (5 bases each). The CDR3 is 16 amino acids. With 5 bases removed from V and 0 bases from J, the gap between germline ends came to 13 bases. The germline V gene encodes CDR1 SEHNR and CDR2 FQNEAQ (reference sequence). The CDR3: CASSPPGTANTGELFF. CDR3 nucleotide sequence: TGTGCCAGCAGCCCCCCCGGGACGGCGAACACCGGGGAGCTGTTTTTT.